The present T cell receptor beta chain was sequenced within a study of blood T cell repertoires in COVID-19 (dated by TCRdb to about 2020). Study-level background: Samples covering the acute and convalescent phases of COVID-19 were provided by collaborators in the United States, Italy and Spain. The samples were drawn from the first 160 participants of the ongoing ImmuneRACE study and from 1,200 or so subjects provided by 6 global collaborators. The repertoires were made available in a free public database intended to serve as a resource for research on the immune response to SARS-CoV-2. The dataset comprised deeply sampled blood TCRbeta repertoires from subjects exposed to, actively infected with, or recovered from COVID-19. The prospective study material was composed of cDNA or gDNA derived from T cells, B-cell-depleted T cells, or PBMCs. Where available, HLA class I and class II types were taken from metadata supplied by the sample provider and were not determined by assay-based typing. The sample metadata nearly always contained a de-identified subject ID, COVID-19 status, age in years and sex.

Overall study outcomes, separate from this receptor: The quantity of clinical and demographic metadata differed by source and by participant and was supplied without curation.

The immunoSEQ Assay, a bias-controlled multiplex PCR, was used to amplify TCRbeta CDR3 regions from genomic DNA. For the original study's pipeline: The number of nucleated cells in each sample was estimated by amplification of reference gene primers within the assay. To quantify the absolute abundance of each unique TCRbeta CDR3 rearrangement, sequence reads were collapsed and filtered. For each sample, productive Simpson clonality was calculated by taking the square root of Simpson's diversity index across productive rearrangements. Sourced from immuneACCESS, this table was stored by TCRdb with only in-frame sequences that have V and J called. A share of the clones is absent; for the studies checked, an unresolved V gene accounts for under half, and the remainder has no known explanation. V and J calls and clone size come straight from that table; D and trimming were deduced from the DNA. Present in this sample are approximately 61,000 clones, 70% to 90% of which were seen just once. The ten largest clones represent 13% to 15% of the sample.

Whole blood was collected in K2EDTA tubes by collaborating institutions according to the institutions' own protocols. For TCRbeta analysis, collaborator samples were shipped as frozen whole blood, as isolated PBMCs, or as DNA extracted from either sample type. Regarding this clone: What antigen it recognizes has not been identified. No base quality values were provided; no much bigger clone lies one nucleotide off.

CDR3 length: 14 amino acids, cysteine to phenylalanine. Solely the CDR3 DNA is kept, with 42 bases framed from the first base. CDR1 and CDR2, looked up from the germline V gene, are MNHNS and SASEGT. The V end loses 4 bases and the J end loses 5 bases, and a stretch of 14 bases separates them. The specimen sequenced was peripheral blood. The chain is assembled from TRBV6-1 and TRBJ1-2; the D gene lacks a confident call. The sequence was collected from a human donor in a cohort sampled during active COVID-19. CDR3 reads: CASSGARASYGYTF. DNA sequence: TGTGCCAGCAGTGGAGCGAGGGCGTCGTATGGCTACACCTTC.